This T cell receptor beta chain was identified during a study of blood T cell repertoires in COVID-19. Original methodology: Estimation of nucleated cell counts was performed using reference gene primer amplification. Assay: immunoSEQ multiplex PCR; the TCRdb copy retains only in-frame clones and omits some. That table furnishes V, J and clone size, whereas the DNA furnished D and trimming. The top ten clones hold under 2.5% of a sample with 45,000 to 60,000 clones, approximately 88% of them seen once. The sequencing sample was made of peripheral blood. The TCR sequence derives from a human donor in a cohort sampled during active COVID-19.

The CDR3 DNA sequence: TGTGCCACCAGCAGAGACGGCGGGAGGGCCGGGAGTGAGCAGTTCTTC. It translates to CATSRDGGRAGSEQFF. The chain employs TRBV15 and TRBJ2-1; 9 bases agree with TRBD2. V trimming: 0 bases; J trimming: 9 bases; junction bases outside the gene matches: 9. This CDR3 is built from 16 residues. The V gene's germline CDR1 is LNHNV and CDR2 YYDKDF (reference sequence).